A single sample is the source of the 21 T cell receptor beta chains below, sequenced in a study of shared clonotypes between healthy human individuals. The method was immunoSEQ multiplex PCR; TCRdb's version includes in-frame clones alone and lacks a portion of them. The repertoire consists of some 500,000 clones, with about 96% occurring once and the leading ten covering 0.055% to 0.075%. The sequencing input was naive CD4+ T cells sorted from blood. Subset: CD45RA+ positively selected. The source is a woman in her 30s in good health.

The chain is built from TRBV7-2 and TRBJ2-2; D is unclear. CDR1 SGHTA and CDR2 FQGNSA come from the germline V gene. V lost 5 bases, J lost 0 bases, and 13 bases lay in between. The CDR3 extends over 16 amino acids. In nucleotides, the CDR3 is TGTGCCAGCAGCCGACGGTCGGGCCCGAACACCGGGGAGCTGTTTTTT. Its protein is CASSRRSGPNTGELFF. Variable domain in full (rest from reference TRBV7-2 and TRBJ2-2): GAGVSQSPSNKVTEKGKDVELRCDPISGHTALYWYRQSLGQGLEFLIYFQGNSAPDKSGLPSDRFSAERTGGSVSTLTIQRTQQEDSAVYLCASSRRSGPNTGELFFGEGSRLTVL.

The CDR3 loop reads CARVVTLGEAFF. The CDR3 coding sequence is TGTGCCAGGGTCGTTACGTTGGGTGAAGCTTTCTTT. V is TRBV30 and J is TRBJ1-1; no definite D call. CDR1 and CDR2 (germline): GTSNPN, SVGIG (reference sequence). The CDR3 consists of 12 residues. Trimming removed 8 bases at V and 7 bases at J, with 17 bases between. The whole variable domain, filled in from reference TRBV30 and TRBJ1-1, reads SQTIHQWPATLVQPVGSPLSLECTVEGTSNPNLYWYRQAAGRGLQLLFYSVGIGQISSEVPQNLSASRPQDRQFILSSKKLLLSDSGFYLCARVVTLGEAFFGQGTRLTVV.

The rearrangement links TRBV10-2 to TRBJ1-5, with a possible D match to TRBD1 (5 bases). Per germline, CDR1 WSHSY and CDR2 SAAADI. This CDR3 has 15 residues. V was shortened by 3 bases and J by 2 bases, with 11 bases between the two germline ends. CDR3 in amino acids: CASSDGGGGNQPQHF. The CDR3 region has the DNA TGCGCCAGCAGTGACGGCGGGGGAGGCAATCAGCCCCAGCATTTT.

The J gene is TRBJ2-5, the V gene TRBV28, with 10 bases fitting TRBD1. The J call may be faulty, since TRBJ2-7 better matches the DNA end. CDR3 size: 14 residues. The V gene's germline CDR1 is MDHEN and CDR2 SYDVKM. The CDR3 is CASSGQGEVYEQYF. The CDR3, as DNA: TGTGCCAGCAGTGGACAGGGGGAAGTCTACGAGCAGTACTTC.

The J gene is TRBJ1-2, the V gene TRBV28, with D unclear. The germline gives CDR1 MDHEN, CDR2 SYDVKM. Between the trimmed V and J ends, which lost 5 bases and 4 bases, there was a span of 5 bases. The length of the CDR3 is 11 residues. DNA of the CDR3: TGTGCCAGCAGTAACACCTATGGCTACACCTTC. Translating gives CASSNTYGYTF.

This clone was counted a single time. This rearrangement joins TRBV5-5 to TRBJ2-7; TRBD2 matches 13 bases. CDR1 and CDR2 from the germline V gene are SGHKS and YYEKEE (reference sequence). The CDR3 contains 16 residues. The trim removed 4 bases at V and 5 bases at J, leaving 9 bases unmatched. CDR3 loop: CASSGGLAGASNEQYF. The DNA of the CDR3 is TGTGCCAGCAGCGGAGGACTAGCGGGAGCTTCCAACGAGCAGTACTTC.

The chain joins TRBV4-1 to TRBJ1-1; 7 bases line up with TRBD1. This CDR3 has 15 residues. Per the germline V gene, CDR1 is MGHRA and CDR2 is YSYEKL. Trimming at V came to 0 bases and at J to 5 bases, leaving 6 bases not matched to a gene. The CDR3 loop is CASSQEDRVWTEAFF. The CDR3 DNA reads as TGCGCCAGCAGCCAAGAAGACAGGGTTTGGACTGAAGCTTTCTTT.

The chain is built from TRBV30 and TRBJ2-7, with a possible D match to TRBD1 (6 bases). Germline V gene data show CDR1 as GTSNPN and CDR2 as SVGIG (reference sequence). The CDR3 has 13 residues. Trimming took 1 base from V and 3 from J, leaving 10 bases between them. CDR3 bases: TGTGCCTGGAGTGCGGGACACATCTACGAGCAGTACTTC. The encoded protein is CAWSAGHIYEQYF.

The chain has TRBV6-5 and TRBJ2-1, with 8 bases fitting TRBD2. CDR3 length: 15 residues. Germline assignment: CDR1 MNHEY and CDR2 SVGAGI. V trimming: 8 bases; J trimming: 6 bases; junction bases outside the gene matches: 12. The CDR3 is CASRRREGLGNEQFF. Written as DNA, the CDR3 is TGTGCCAGCCGCCGACGGGAGGGCCTCGGCAATGAGCAGTTCTTC.

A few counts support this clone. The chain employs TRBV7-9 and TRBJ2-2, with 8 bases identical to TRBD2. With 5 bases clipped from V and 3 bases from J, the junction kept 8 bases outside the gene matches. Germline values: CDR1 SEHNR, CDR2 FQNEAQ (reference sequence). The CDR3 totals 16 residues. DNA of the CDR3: TGTGCCAGCAGCCCCCCCGGGACTAGAGACACCGGGGAGCTGTTTTTT. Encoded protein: CASSPPGTRDTGELFF.

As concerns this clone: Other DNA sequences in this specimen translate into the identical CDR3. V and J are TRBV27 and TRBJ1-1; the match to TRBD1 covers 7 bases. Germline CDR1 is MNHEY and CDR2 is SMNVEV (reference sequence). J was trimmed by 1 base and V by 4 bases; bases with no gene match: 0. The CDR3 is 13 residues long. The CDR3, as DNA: TGTGCCAGCAGTTACAGGGGGAACACTGAAGCTTTCTTT. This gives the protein CASSYRGNTEAFF.

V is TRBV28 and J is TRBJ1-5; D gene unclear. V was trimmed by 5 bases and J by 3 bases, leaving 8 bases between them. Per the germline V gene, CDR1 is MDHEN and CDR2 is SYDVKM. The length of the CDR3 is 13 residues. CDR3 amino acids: CASSGVINQPQHF. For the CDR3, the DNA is TGTGCCAGCAGTGGCGTGATCAATCAGCCCCAGCATTTT.

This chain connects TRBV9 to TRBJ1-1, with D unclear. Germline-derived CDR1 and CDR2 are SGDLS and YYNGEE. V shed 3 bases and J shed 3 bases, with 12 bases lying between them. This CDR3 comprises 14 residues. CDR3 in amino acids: CASSGAPLDTEAFF. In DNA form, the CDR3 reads TGTGCCAGCAGCGGCGCCCCCCTGGACACTGAAGCTTTCTTT.

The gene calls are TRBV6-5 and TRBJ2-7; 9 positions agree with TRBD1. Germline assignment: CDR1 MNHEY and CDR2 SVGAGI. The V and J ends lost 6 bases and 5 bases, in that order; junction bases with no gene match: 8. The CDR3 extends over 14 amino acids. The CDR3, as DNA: TGTGCCAGCAGGGTAGACAGGGGGTATAACGAGCAGTACTTC. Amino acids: CASRVDRGYNEQYF.

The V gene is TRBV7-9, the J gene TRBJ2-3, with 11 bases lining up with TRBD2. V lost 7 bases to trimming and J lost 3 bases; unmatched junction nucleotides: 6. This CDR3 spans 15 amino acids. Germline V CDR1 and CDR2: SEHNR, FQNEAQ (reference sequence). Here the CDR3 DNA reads TGTGCCAGCACCGTAGCGGGAGGGCCAACAGATACGCAGTATTTT. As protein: CASTVAGGPTDTQYF.

CDR3 sequence (DNA): TGCAGCGTTGAAGAAAGCCTAGGGACTGGGAACAATGAGCAGTTCTTC. Protein: CSVEESLGTGNNEQFF. The chain uses TRBV29-1 and TRBJ2-1; maybe TRBD2 (6 bases). The CDR3 runs 16 residues. Germline CDR1 is SQVTM and CDR2 is ANQGSEA. Trimming left V 0 bases short and J 5 bases short, with 17 bases between.

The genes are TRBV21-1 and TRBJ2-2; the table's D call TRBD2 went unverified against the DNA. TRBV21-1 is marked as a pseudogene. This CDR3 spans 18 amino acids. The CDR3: CASSKLSRGGANTGELFF. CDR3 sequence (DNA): TGTGCCAGCAGCAAACTTTCGCGGGGAGGCGCGAACACCGGGGAGCTGTTTTTT.

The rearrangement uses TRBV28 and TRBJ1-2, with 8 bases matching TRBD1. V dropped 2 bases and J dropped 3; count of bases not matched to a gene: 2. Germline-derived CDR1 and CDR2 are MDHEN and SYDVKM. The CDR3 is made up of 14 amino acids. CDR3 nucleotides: TGTGCCAGCAGTTTACCAGGGGGCGACTATGGCTACACCTTC. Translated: CASSLPGGDYGYTF.

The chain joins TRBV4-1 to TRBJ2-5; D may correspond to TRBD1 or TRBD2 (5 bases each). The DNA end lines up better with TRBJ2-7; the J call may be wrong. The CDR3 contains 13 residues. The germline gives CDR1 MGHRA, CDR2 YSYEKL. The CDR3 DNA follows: TGCGCCAGCAGCCGGGACCTCCGCTACGAGCAGTACTTC. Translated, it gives CASSRDLRYEQYF.

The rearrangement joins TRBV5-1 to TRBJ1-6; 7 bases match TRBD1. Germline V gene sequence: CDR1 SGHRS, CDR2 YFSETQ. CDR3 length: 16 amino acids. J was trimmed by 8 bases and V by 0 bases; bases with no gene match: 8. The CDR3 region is CASSLAPGGFDSPLHF. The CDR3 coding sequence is TGCGCCAGCAGCTTGGCGCCAGGGGGTTTCGATTCACCCCTCCACTTT.

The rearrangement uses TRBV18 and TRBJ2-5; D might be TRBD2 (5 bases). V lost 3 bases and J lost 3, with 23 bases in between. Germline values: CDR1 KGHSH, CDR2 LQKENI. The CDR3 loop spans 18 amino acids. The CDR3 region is CASSPRRTYPGKKETQYF. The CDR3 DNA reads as TGTGCCAGCTCACCCCGGAGGACCTATCCGGGAAAGAAAGAGACCCAGTACTTC.